Listed below are T cell receptor beta chains from one sample, sequenced in a study of type 1 and type 2 diabetes patients. TCRdb passed the multiplex PCR reads through MiXCR, listing each CDR3 protein once. The sample has approximately 260,000 distinct CDR3 sequences; around 47% are singletons. The material sequenced was peripheral blood mononuclear cells (PBMCs). The receptors were sampled from a man younger than 30 with type 2 diabetes. Both conserved end residues are part of each CDR3. The D gene is left open where the match is weak. The size field is filled for only some rows; it gives once, few, many or a size class.

d_call	v_call	clone_size	j_call	cdr3_aa	cdr3_nt
TRBD1	TRBV19	-	TRBJ1-4	CASSIDGQGTNEKLFF	TGTGCCAGTAGTATAGACGGACAGGGGACTAATGAAAAACTGTTTTTT
-	TRBV7-2	-	TRBJ2-5	CASSSRELQETQYF	TGTGCCAGCAGCTCCCGAGAACTCCAAGAGACCCAGTACTTC
-	TRBV20-1	-	TRBJ2-5	CSATGPGPSQETQYF	TGCAGTGCTACGGGGCCGGGCCCCTCCCAAGAGACCCAGTACTTC
-	TRBV14	-	TRBJ1-2	CASSQDNWRIGNYGYTF	TGTGCCAGCAGCCAAGATAATTGGAGGATCGGGAACTATGGCTACACCTTC
-	TRBV19	few	TRBJ1-1	CASRSTGLNTEAFF	TGTGCCAGTAGGTCTACAGGGCTGAACACTGAAGCTTTCTTT
-	TRBV30	-	TRBJ2-5	CAWSAGSVETQYF	TGTGCCTGGAGTGCAGGGTCTGTTGAGACCCAGTACTTC
TRBD2	TRBV2	few	TRBJ2-1	CASSPLLAGVNDEQFF	TGTGCCAGCAGTCCCCTCCTAGCGGGGGTTAACGATGAGCAGTTCTTC
-	TRBV19	few	TRBJ2-7	CASSLLYDSNYEQYF	TGTGCCAGTAGTCTACTGTACGACAGTAACTACGAGCAGTACTTC
-	TRBV6-5	few	TRBJ1-4	CASSYHGNEKLFF	TGTGCCAGCAGTTACCATGGAAATGAAAAACTGTTTTTT
-	TRBV11-1	-	TRBJ1-2	CASSFDAQGYTF	TGTGCCAGCAGCTTCGACGCACAGGGCTACACCTTC
-	TRBV25-1	few	TRBJ2-3	CASSDPSASSSTDTQYF	TGTGCCAGCAGTGATCCGTCAGCGAGCTCTAGCACAGATACGCAGTATTTT
TRBD2	TRBV12-3/TRBV12-4	-	TRBJ2-1	CASRGTSGMVGEQFF	TGTGCCAGCAGGGGGACTAGCGGGATGGTTGGTGAGCAGTTCTTC
TRBD2	TRBV10-3	few	TRBJ2-3	CAIGLGGGGDTQYF	TGTGCCATCGGGTTGGGCGGGGGGGGAGATACGCAGTATTTT
TRBD2	TRBV12-5	-	TRBJ2-1	CASGSGAGGSDEQFF	TGTGCTAGTGGCTCGGGAGCGGGGGGGTCTGATGAGCAGTTCTTC
-	TRBV6-6	few	TRBJ1-5	CASNNPGQSQHF	TGTGCCAGCAACAATCCGGGGCAATCCCAGCATTTT
-	TRBV9	-	TRBJ2-7	CASSVSGRAYEQYF	TGTGCCAGCAGCGTTTCGGGAAGGGCCTACGAGCAGTACTTC
TRBD2	TRBV20-1	-	TRBJ2-7	CSAYNRNSGSSEQYF	TGCAGTGCTTATAACCGTAATAGCGGGAGTAGCGAGCAGTACTTC
-	TRBV27	-	TRBJ2-1	CASSAAGKREQFF	TGTGCCAGCAGTGCCGCGGGGAAACGTGAGCAGTTCTTC
-	TRBV20-1	-	TRBJ1-6	CSASGGGPPLHF	TGCAGTGCTAGTGGTGGGGGTCCACCCCTCCACTTT
TRBD1	TRBV14	many	TRBJ1-6	CASSQFTGESPLHF	TGTGCCAGCAGCCAATTCACAGGGGAGTCACCCCTCCACTTT
-	TRBV10-3	-	TRBJ2-2	CAISVVSGSTGELFF	TGTGCCATCAGTGTTGTTTCAGGGTCCACCGGGGAGCTGTTTTTT
-	TRBV28	few	TRBJ2-7	CASSSGLGEVSSYEQYF	TGTGCCAGCAGTTCCGGGCTCGGGGAGGTAAGCTCCTACGAGCAGTACTTC
TRBD2	TRBV4-2	-	TRBJ2-5	CASSWGGLAGAGEETQYF	TGTGCCAGCAGCTGGGGGGGACTAGCGGGAGCGGGTGAAGAGACCCAGTACTTC
-	TRBV2	few	TRBJ1-1	CASSEALPALGEAFF	TGTGCCAGCAGTGAAGCGCTTCCAGCCTTGGGGGAAGCTTTCTTT
-	TRBV14	many	TRBJ1-1	CASSQVPRTEAFF	TGTGCCAGCAGCCAAGTCCCGAGGACTGAAGCTTTCTTT
-	TRBV10-3	few	TRBJ2-7	CASSATGYEQYF	TGTGCCAGCAGCGCTACAGGGTACGAGCAGTACTTC
-	TRBV5-6	-	TRBJ2-5	CASSPRSADQETQYF	TGTGCCAGCAGTCCCAGATCGGCAGATCAAGAGACCCAGTACTTC
TRBD2	TRBV20-1	-	TRBJ2-3	CSARDLAGGGFTDTQYF	TGCAGTGCTAGAGACCTAGCGGGAGGAGGCTTCACAGATACGCAGTATTTT
-	TRBV28	-	TRBJ2-1	CASEKGGGREQFF	TGTGCCAGCGAAAAGGGGGGGGGGAGAGAGCAGTTCTTC
TRBD2	TRBV19	-	TRBJ2-2	CASSWTSGGERAGELFF	TGTGCCAGTAGCTGGACTAGCGGGGGGGAGCGGGCCGGGGAGCTGTTTTTT
-	TRBV7-6	few	TRBJ2-2	CASSLPTTGELFF	TGTGCCAGCAGCTTACCCACAACCGGGGAGCTGTTTTTT
-	TRBV6-5	many	TRBJ2-7	CASSHGGTYEQYF	TGTGCCAGCAGCCACGGCGGTACCTACGAGCAGTACTTC
-	TRBV19	-	TRBJ2-4	CASSPTYGENIQYF	TGTGCCAGTAGTCCGACATATGGGGAGAACATTCAGTACTTC
-	TRBV10-3	few	TRBJ2-7	CAISEGLGGYEQYF	TGTGCCATCAGTGAAGGGTTGGGTGGCTACGAGCAGTACTTC
-	TRBV25-1	-	TRBJ2-3	CASSESTTSTDTQYF	TGTGCCAGCAGTGAATCTACAACTAGCACAGATACGCAGTATTTT
TRBD1	TRBV28	-	TRBJ2-7	CASSATQGFLSYEQYF	TGTGCCAGCAGCGCCACACAGGGGTTTCTATCCTACGAGCAGTACTTC
-	TRBV2	many	TRBJ2-1	CAGKSGYNEQFF	TGTGCCGGGAAAAGCGGATACAATGAGCAGTTCTTC
-	TRBV28	-	TRBJ1-2	CASSLSVYGYTF	TGTGCCAGCAGTTTATCGGTGTATGGCTACACCTTC
TRBD2	TRBV2	-	TRBJ2-5	CASSLTASGRETQYF	TGTGCCAGCAGCTTAACGGCTAGCGGGAGAGAGACCCAGTACTTC
TRBD1	TRBV27	-	TRBJ2-7	CASSREGRGSYEQYF	TGTGCCAGCAGTCGCGAGGGCAGGGGGTCCTACGAGCAGTACTTC
-	TRBV29-1	many	TRBJ1-1	CSVHGADTEAFF	TGCAGCGTTCACGGGGCGGACACTGAAGCTTTCTTT
TRBD1	TRBV7-9	-	TRBJ1-1	CASSFEPPGLTGGEAFF	TGTGCCAGCAGCTTTGAGCCTCCGGGGCTCACAGGGGGTGAAGCTTTCTTT
TRBD2	TRBV20-1	-	TRBJ2-7	CSALASGRASYEQYF	TGCAGTGCTCTAGCTAGCGGGAGGGCCTCCTACGAGCAGTACTTC